This T cell receptor beta chain was captured by sequencing in a study of cytomegalovirus exposure and HLA in healthy donors. This CDR3 has 16 residues. Trimming removed 3 bases at V and 5 bases at J, with 20 bases between. The V gene's germline CDR1 is SGHVS and CDR2 FQNEAQ. The PCR contained 60 Vbeta and 13 Jbeta primers. TCRdb's copy holds only in-frame clones and misses some; the assay was immunoSEQ multiplex PCR. The data contain more than 85,000 clones, over 65% of them singletons. Whole-study findings and limits: Some TCR beta chains (164 of them) were listed as cytomegalovirus-associated. CMV serostatus was the only immune exposure information that was available. Relative to the approximately 700-donor mean, N-insertions were reportedly fewer in an Asian-associated ancestry cluster in a later analysis.

As for this clone: The antigen remains undetermined.

The V gene is TRBV7-8, the J gene TRBJ2-7; D might be TRBD2 (6 bases). This clonotype originated in a woman aged 25 to 39 in good health and CMV-seronegative. The sequenced sample consisted of PBMCs. CDR3 region: CASSLSGRGSGDEQYF. CDR3 nucleotides: TGTGCCAGCAGCTTGAGCGGTCGGGGCTCGGGGGACGAGCAGTACTTC.